This entry concerns a single TCR beta chain. The antigen remains undetermined. Noted treatment: approximately nine-day PBMC culture with coronavirus spike peptide pools or control peptides (ViraFEST assay). Germline loops: CDR1 LNHDA, CDR2 SQIVND (reference sequence). The CDR3 length is 15 residues. Trimming shortened V by 3 bases and J by 5 bases, and 16 bases separated the two germline ends. This record belongs to a study of vaccination and CD4 T cells after COVID-19. In the study overall: Investigators took post-vaccine samples a median roughly 73 days after dose two, within a range of 14 to 241. The stimulus for the cells was overlapping spike peptides derived from SARS-CoV-2, HCoV-NL63, HCoV-OC43 and HCoV-229E.

Study results and caveats: Convalescent patients gained a median 86.3% of their reactive clones only post-vaccination.

The Oncomine TCR Beta short-read assay sequenced DNA from cultured CD4+ T cells. TCRdb reanalysed the PCR reads using MiXCR and keeps one entry per CDR3 protein. The sample includes some 25,000 distinct CDR3 sequences, around two fifths of them seen just once. The TCR originated in a human donor who had recovered from COVID-19. This chain joins TRBV19 and TRBJ1-2; tentatively, D is TRBD1 (5 bases). The specimen sequenced was CD4+ T cells from blood, cultured in vitro. CDR3 protein: CASSMGPGSLYGYTF. The CDR3 bases are TGTGCCAGTAGTATGGGACCGGGCAGCCTATATGGCTACACCTTC.